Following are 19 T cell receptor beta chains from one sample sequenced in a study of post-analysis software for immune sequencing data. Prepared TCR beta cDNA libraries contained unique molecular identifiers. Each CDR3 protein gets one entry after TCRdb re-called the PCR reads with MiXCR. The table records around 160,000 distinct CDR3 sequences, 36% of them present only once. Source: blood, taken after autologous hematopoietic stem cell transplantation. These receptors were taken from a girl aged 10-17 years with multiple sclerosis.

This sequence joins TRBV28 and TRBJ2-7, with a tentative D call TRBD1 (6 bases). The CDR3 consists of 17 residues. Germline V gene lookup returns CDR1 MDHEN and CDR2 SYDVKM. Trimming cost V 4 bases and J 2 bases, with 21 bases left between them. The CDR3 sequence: CASSYYPSQGPTYEQYF. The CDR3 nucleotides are TGTGCCAGCAGTTACTACCCCTCTCAGGGGCCCACCTACGAGCAGTACTTC.

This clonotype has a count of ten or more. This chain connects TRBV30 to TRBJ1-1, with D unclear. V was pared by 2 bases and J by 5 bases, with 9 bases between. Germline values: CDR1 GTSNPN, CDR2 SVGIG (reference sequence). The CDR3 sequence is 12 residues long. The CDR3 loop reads CAWSQGWTEAFF. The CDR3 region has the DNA TGTGCCTGGAGTCAAGGGTGGACTGAAGCTTTCTTT. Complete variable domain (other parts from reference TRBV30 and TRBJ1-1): SQTIHQWPATLVQPVGSPLSLECTVEGTSNPNLYWYRQAAGRGLQLLFYSVGIGQISSEVPQNLSASRPQDRQFILSSKKLLLSDSGFYLCAWSQGWTEAFFGQGTRLTVV.

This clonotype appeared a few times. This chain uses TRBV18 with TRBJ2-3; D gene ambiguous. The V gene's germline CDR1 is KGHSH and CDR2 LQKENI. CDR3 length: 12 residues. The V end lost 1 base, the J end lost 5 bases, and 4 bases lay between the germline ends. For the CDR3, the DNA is TGTGCCAGCTCACCACGTGGAGATACGCAGTATTTT. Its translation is CASSPRGDTQYF.

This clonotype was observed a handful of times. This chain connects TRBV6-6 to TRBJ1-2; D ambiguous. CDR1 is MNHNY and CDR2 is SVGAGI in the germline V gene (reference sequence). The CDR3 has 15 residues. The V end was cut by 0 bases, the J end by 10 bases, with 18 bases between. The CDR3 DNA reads TGTGCCAGCAGTTACTCGAGGTCGCGGGAGGGCCCCTACACCTTC. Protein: CASSYSRSREGPYTF.

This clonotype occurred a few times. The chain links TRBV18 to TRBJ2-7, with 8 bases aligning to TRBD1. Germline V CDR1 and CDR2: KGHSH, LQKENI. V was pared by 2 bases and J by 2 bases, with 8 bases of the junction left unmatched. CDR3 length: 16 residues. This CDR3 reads CASSPAGGGHAYEQYF. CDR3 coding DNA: TGTGCCAGCTCACCAGCAGGGGGCGGACATGCCTACGAGCAGTACTTC. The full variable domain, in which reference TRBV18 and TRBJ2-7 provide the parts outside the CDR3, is NAGVMQNPRHLVRRRGQEARLRCSPMKGHSHVYWYRQLPEEGLKFMVYLQKENIIDESGMPKERFSAEFPKEGPSILRIQQVVRGDSAAYFCASSPAGGGHAYEQYFGPGTRLTVT.

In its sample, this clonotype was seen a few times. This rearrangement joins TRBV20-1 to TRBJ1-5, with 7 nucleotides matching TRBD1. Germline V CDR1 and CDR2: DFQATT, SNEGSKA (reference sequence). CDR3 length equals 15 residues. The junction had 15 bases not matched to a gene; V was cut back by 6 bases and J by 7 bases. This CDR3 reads CSAGQIGQVDQPQHF. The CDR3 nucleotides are TGCAGTGCCGGACAAATAGGACAGGTTGACCAGCCCCAGCATTTT.

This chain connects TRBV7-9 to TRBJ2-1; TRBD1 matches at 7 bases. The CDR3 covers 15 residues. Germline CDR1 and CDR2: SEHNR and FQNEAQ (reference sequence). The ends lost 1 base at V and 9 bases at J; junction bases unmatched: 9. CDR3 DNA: TGTGCCAGCAGCTTAGAAGGGGGCCATGGTGTTGAGCAGTTCTTC. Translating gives CASSLEGGHGVEQFF.

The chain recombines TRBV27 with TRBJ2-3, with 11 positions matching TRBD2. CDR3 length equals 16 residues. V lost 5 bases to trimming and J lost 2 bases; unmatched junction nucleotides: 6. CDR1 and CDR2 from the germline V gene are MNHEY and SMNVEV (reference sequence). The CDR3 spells CASSPGTSGNTDTQYF. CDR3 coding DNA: TGTGCCAGCAGTCCTGGGACTAGCGGCAACACAGATACGCAGTATTTT.

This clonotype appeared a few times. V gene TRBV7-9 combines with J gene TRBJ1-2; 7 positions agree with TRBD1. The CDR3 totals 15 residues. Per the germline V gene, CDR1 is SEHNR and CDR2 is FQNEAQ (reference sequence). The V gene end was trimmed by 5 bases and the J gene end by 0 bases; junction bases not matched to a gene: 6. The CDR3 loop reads CASSPTGTANYGYTF. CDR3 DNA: TGTGCCAGCAGCCCGACCGGGACAGCTAACTATGGCTACACCTTC.

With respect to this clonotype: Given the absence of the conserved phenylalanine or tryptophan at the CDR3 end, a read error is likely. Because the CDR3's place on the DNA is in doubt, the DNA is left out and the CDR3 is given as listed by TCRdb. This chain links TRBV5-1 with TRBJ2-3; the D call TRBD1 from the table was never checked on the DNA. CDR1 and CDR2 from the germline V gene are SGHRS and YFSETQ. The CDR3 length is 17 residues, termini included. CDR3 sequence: CASSSSWTGGGTDTQYC.

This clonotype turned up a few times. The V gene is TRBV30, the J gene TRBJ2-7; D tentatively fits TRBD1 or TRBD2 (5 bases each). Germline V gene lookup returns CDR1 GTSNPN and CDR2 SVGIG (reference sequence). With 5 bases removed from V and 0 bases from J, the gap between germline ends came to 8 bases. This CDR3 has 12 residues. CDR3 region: CAWGGGSYEQYF. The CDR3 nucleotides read TGTGCCTGGGGGGGTGGCTCCTACGAGCAGTACTTC.

The CDR3 spells CARSTKRPTGWTQYF. CDR3 nucleotide sequence: TGTGCCAGAAGCACAAAGCGGCCCACAGGGTGGACCCAGTACTTC. The chain combines TRBV5-3 with TRBJ2-5; D perhaps matches TRBD1 (6 bases). TRBV5-3 belongs to the ORF category, with a function that is uncertain. Deletions cut 4 bases from V and 7 bases from J, with 20 bases between. The CDR3 has 15 amino acids.

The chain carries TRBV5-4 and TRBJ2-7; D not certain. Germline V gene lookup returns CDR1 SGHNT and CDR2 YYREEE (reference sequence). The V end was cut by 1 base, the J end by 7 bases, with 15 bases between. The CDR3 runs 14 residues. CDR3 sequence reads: CASSLMGDLREQYF. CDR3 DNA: TGTGCCAGCAGCTTGATGGGTGACCTCAGAGAGCAGTACTTC.

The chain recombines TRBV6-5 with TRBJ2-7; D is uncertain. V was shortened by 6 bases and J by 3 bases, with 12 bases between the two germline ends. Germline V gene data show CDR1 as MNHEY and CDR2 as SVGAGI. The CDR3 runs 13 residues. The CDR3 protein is CASRRGDHYEQYF. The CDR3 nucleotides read TGTGCCAGCAGACGTGGGGATCACTACGAGCAGTACTTC.

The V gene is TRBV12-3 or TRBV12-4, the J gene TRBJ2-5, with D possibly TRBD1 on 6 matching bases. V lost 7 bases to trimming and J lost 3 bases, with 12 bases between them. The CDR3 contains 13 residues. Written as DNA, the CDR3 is TGTGCCAGCACCAACGACAGGAAAGAGACCCAGTACTTC. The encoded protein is CASTNDRKETQYF.

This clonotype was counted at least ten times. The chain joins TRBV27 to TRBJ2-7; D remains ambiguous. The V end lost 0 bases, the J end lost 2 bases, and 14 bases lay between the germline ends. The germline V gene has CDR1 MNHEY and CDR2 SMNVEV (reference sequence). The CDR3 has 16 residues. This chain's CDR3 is CASSLSALGGTYEQYF. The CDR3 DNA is TGTGCCAGCAGTTTATCGGCGCTCGGTGGAACCTACGAGCAGTACTTC.

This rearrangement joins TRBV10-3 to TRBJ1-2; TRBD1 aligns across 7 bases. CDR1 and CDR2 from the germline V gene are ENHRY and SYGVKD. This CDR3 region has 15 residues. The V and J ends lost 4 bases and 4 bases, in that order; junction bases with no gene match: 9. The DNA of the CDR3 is TGTGCCATCAGTGTACCCTCCAGGGGGACCTATGGCTACACCTTC. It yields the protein CAISVPSRGTYGYTF.

The CDR3 sequence is CASSLDRGPETQYF. The CDR3 DNA follows: TGTGCCAGCAGCTTAGATCGGGGCCCAGAGACCCAGTACTTC. This chain links TRBV7-9 with TRBJ2-5; possibly TRBD1 or TRBD2 for D (5 bases each). The germline gives CDR1 SEHNR, CDR2 FQNEAQ (reference sequence). Trimming removed 1 base at V and 4 bases at J, with 10 bases between. The length of the CDR3 is 14 residues.

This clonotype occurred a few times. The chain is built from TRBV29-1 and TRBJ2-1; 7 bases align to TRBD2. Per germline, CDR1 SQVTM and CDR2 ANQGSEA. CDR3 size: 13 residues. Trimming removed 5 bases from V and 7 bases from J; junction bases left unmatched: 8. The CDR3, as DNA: TGCAGCGTTAGGCTAGCGGATCTTAATGAGCAGTTCTTC. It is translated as CSVRLADLNEQFF.